The rows below give T cell receptor beta chains drawn from one sample of a study of CD8 T cells in ankylosing spondylitis. A single record per CDR3 protein comes from TCRdb applying MiXCR to the 5' RACE reads. The sample comprises about 240,000 distinct CDR3 sequences, around 9.2% of which are singletons, and 6.8% rests with the top ten. Input material: blood, either unsorted or a sorted T cell fraction (not recorded which). The receptors stem from a male donor with ankylosing spondylitis or in good health (not recorded which). Both conserved end residues are part of each CDR3. A D gene is named only where the DNA matches it firmly. Clone size is shown for a subset of rows, as once, few, many or a class of expanded clone.

J	V	size	D	CDR3	DNA
TRBJ2-3	TRBV11-3	few	TRBD2	CASSFGRGGTQYF	TGTGCCAGCAGCTTCGGACGGGGGGGTACGCAGTATTTT
TRBJ1-3	TRBV7-2	many	.	CASRGEGSGNTIYF	TGTGCCAGCAGGGGCGAGGGCTCTGGAAACACCATATATTTT
TRBJ1-5	TRBV6-2/TRBV6-3	many	TRBD1	CASNHRGAQPQHF	TGTGCCAGCAATCACAGGGGTGCCCAGCCCCAGCATTTT
TRBJ2-2	TRBV7-3	many	.	CASSSGGPGELFF	TGTGCCAGCAGCTCCGGGGGTCCCGGGGAGCTGTTTTTT
TRBJ2-2	TRBV20-1	many	.	CSARGGTTNTGELFF	TGCAGTGCTAGAGGAGGGACAACGAACACCGGGGAGCTGTTTTTT
TRBJ1-4	TRBV6-2/TRBV6-3	many	.	CASSSRNRPGGEKLFF	TGTGCCAGCAGCTCTCGGAACAGGCCAGGAGGTGAAAAACTGTTTTTT
TRBJ1-1	TRBV10-3	.	.	CAVQGPYDTEAFF	TGTGCCGTACAGGGTCCTTACGACACTGAAGCTTTCTTT
TRBJ2-1	TRBV20-1	.	TRBD2	CSARDVAGYNEQFF	TGCAGTGCTAGAGATGTAGCGGGCTACAATGAGCAGTTCTTC
TRBJ2-1	TRBV11-1	many	TRBD2	CASSLGLAAQRGPYNEQFF	TGTGCCAGCAGCTTGGGACTAGCGGCCCAACGGGGGCCCTACAATGAGCAGTTCTTC
TRBJ1-6	TRBV13	.	.	CASSSRARGNSPLHF	TGTGCCAGCAGCTCCCGGGCCCGAGGGAATTCACCCCTCCACTTT
TRBJ2-5	TRBV29-1	many	TRBD1	CSVPDRGETQYF	TGCAGCGTTCCTGACAGGGGTGAGACCCAGTACTTC
TRBJ2-5	TRBV10-3	many	.	CAIGRAGRQETQYF	TGTGCCATCGGTAGGGCGGGACGACAGGAGACCCAGTACTTC
TRBJ2-2	TRBV4-3	.	.	CASSQDKGAGELFF	TGCGCCAGCAGCCAAGATAAAGGGGCCGGGGAGCTGTTTTTT
TRBJ2-7	TRBV7-2	.	TRBD2	CASSTRTSGGYEQYF	TGTGCCAGCAGCACTAGGACTAGCGGTGGGTACGAGCAGTACTTC